This T cell receptor beta chain was found in a study of T-cell reconstitution after alpha-beta-depleted transplantation in children. General study results and limits: T-cell counts and diversity at one year post-transplant came mainly from newly produced T cells. It was surviving recipient T cells and thymic progenitors that gave some patients high TCRbeta diversity at day 60. Reportedly, only several hundred clones from non-depleted graft cells drove alpha-beta T-cell counts at about two months.

This clonotype has ten or more counts. Its antigen is still unknown. This CDR3 spans 12 amino acids. The trim removed 5 bases at V and 8 bases at J, leaving 5 bases unmatched. Researchers prepared the TCRbeta library using unique molecular identifiers, the study reports. TCRdb re-analysed the PCR reads in MiXCR, keeping a single row per CDR3 protein. The sample lists over 450,000 distinct CDR3 sequences, over 9.5% occurring once. This TCR was sampled from a child between 2 and 9 years old with inherited bone marrow failure, due to receive a stem cell transplant. The rearrangement uses TRBV12-3 or TRBV12-4 and TRBJ1-2, with 7 bases aligning to TRBD1. The source material was PBMCs, sampled before TCRalphabeta/CD19-depleted stem cell transplant. CDR3 nucleotides: TGTGCCAGCAGTCGGACAGGCGGAGGCTACACCTTC. Protein: CASSRTGGGYTF.